The rows below give T cell receptor beta chains drawn from one sample of a study of cytomegalovirus exposure and HLA in healthy donors. The assay was immunoSEQ multiplex PCR, and TCRdb's table has in-frame clones only and misses some. The sample has 150,000 to 200,000 clones; about 80% are singletons. The sample taken for sequencing was PBMCs. The receptors stem from a man aged 18 to 30 in good health and CMV-seropositive. Each CDR3 is given with its conserved first and last residue. Each record gives: V gene, J gene, clone size, D gene, CDR3 protein, CDR3 DNA. The D gene is left open where the match is weak. For some rows the clone size is stated as once, few or many, or as a class when expanded; others skip it.

TRBV5-6,TRBJ2-3,.,.,CASSSRRRAGNTDTQYF,TGTGCCAGCAGCTCCCGTCGACGGGCGGGCAACACAGATACGCAGTATTTT
TRBV29-1,TRBJ2-1,.,TRBD1,CSVEQGQQQFF,TGCAGCGTTGAACAGGGACAGCAGCAGTTCTTC
TRBV4-3,TRBJ2-7,.,TRBD2,CASSQDQEGGRDEQYF,TGCGCCAGCAGCCAAGATCAGGAAGGCGGGAGGGACGAGCAGTACTTC
TRBV20-1,TRBJ2-7,.,TRBD2,CSAGTNYEQYF,TGCAGTGCCGGGACTAACTACGAGCAGTACTTC
TRBV6-1,TRBJ1-5,.,.,CASAAGTTNQPQHF,TGTGCCAGCGCAGCGGGGACAACAAATCAGCCCCAGCATTTT
TRBV28,TRBJ1-3,few,TRBD1,CASGQGRNTIYF,TGTGCCAGCGGACAGGGTAGAAACACCATATATTTT
TRBV6-5,TRBJ1-5,.,.,CASSYAGGQPQHF,TGTGCCAGCAGTTACGCGGGAGGTCAGCCCCAGCATTTT
TRBV12-5,TRBJ1-1,.,TRBD1,CASGQGFTEAFF,TGTGCTAGTGGACAGGGGTTTACTGAAGCTTTCTTT
TRBV27,TRBJ2-7,.,.,CASSSIYEQYF,TGTGCCAGCAGTTCAATCTACGAGCAGTACTTC
TRBV27,TRBJ2-7,.,.,CASSQHGSQTYEQYF,TGTGCCAGCAGTCAGCACGGGAGCCAAACCTACGAGCAGTACTTC
TRBV4-3,TRBJ2-7,.,.,CASSQPPSYEQYF,TGCGCCAGCAGCCAACCCCCCAGCTACGAGCAGTACTTC
TRBV2,TRBJ2-7,few,TRBD1,CAGRGSTYEQYF,TGTGCCGGCAGGGGGAGTACCTACGAGCAGTACTTC
TRBV15,TRBJ2-7,.,TRBD2,CATSDRAGTNAYEQYF,TGTGCCACCAGCGACCGGGCCGGGACTAACGCCTACGAGCAGTACTTC
TRBV28,TRBJ2-1,once,TRBD1,CASSSMDRAREQFF,TGTGCCAGCAGTTCCATGGACAGGGCTAGGGAGCAGTTCTTC
TRBV2,TRBJ2-6,.,TRBD1,CASRTGTGNSGANVLTF,TGTGCCAGCAGGACCGGGACAGGGAATTCTGGGGCCAACGTCCTGACTTTC
TRBV13,TRBJ2-7,.,.,CASSLMGAYEGQYF,TGTGCCAGCAGCTTAATGGGTGCCTACGAGGGGCAGTACTTC
TRBV30,TRBJ1-5,.,.,CAWSVGAGNQPQHF,TGTGCCTGGAGTGTTGGTGCGGGAAATCAGCCCCAGCATTTT
TRBV4-3,TRBJ1-3,.,.,CASSQDRGSGNTIYF,TGCGCCAGCAGCCAAGATCGCGGCTCTGGAAACACCATATATTTT
TRBV25-1,TRBJ2-1,.,.,CASSELAHEQFF,TGTGCCAGCAGTGAGCTAGCTCATGAGCAGTTCTTC
TRBV5-4,TRBJ2-2,.,TRBD1,CASSRQGTNTGELFF,TGTGCCAGCAGCCGACAGGGGACGAACACCGGGGAGCTGTTTTTT
TRBV7-9,TRBJ2-7,.,TRBD1,CASSEGQHPTYEQYF,TGTGCCAGCAGCGAGGGACAGCACCCGACCTACGAGCAGTACTTC
TRBV2,TRBJ2-7,few,.,CASRPGEQYF,TGTGCCAGCCGACCGGGCGAGCAGTACTTC
TRBV10-3,TRBJ2-1,.,TRBD2,CAISEEAGGVRNEQFF,TGTGCCATCAGTGAGGAGGCGGGAGGAGTCAGGAATGAGCAGTTCTTC
TRBV9,TRBJ2-1,.,TRBD2,CASSVGEGGRNEQFF,TGTGCCAGCAGCGTAGGGGAGGGAGGAAGGAATGAGCAGTTCTTC
TRBV2,TRBJ2-3,few,.,CASSVVRARADTQYF,TGTGCCAGCAGTGTGGTGCGGGCGAGAGCAGATACGCAGTATTTT
TRBV6-1,TRBJ2-1,.,TRBD2,CASSEAAGGPNEQFF,TGTGCCAGCAGTGAAGCAGCGGGAGGGCCCAATGAGCAGTTCTTC
TRBV7-3,TRBJ2-3,.,.,CASSLKMTNTDTQYF,TGTGCCAGCAGCTTAAAAATGACTAACACAGATACGCAGTATTTT